This T cell receptor (beta chain) was profiled in a study of long-term antiretroviral therapy in people with HIV. A minimum of one pre-ART and two post-ART PBMC samples existed for each donor. Samples were assayed with immunoSEQ v3.0 at survey level. TCRdb's copy holds only in-frame clones and misses some; the assay was immunoSEQ multiplex PCR. The table has about 11,000 clones, about four fifths seen once. The V end was cut by 1 base, the J end by 3 bases, with 11 bases between. The CDR3 has 14 residues. Germline CDR1 is SGHNT and CDR2 is YYREEE (reference sequence). Sequencing was performed on unsorted PBMCs, taken 1.8 years after starting antiretroviral therapy. This sequence was found in a man aged 35-49 years with HIV. V and J are TRBV5-4 and TRBJ2-7; D tentatively reads TRBD1 or TRBD2 (5 bases each). CDR3 DNA: TGTGCCAGCAGCTTGCCGGGACGTAACTACGAGCAGTACTTC. Its translation is CASSLPGRNYEQYF.